A selection of T cell receptor beta chains follows, all from one sample in a study of cytomegalovirus exposure and HLA in healthy donors. Produced via immunoSEQ multiplex PCR; TCRdb's table is partial and in-frame only. The table shows about 160,000 clones, with 81% occurring only once. The sequencing input was PBMCs. These receptors came from a woman in her fifties or sixties in good health and CMV-seronegative. Both conserved end residues are part of each CDR3. Each record gives: V gene, D gene, J gene, clone size, CDR3 DNA, CDR3 protein. A D gene is named only where the DNA matches it firmly. Size tells how often a clone was seen (once, few, many) or the class of an expanded clone, and some rows leave it out.

TRBV15	-	TRBJ2-3	-	TGTGCCACCAGCGCCGGGGTGGCTAGTCCGACAGATACGCAGTATTTT	CATSAGVASPTDTQYF
TRBV28	TRBD1	TRBJ1-6	-	TGTGCCAGCGATGGGGTAGGACAGGGTAGTTCACCCCTCCACTTT	CASDGVGQGSSPLHF
TRBV28	TRBD1	TRBJ1-5	-	TGTGCCAGCAGTCATTCGGGACAGGGGGCGCGCAGCAATCAGCCCCAGCATTTT	CASSHSGQGARSNQPQHF
TRBV5-1	TRBD1	TRBJ2-2	few	TGCGCCAGCAGCCCACAACAGGGGGAAAACACCGGGGAGCTGTTTTTT	CASSPQQGENTGELFF
TRBV29-1	-	TRBJ1-1	-	TGCAGCATCTACAGGGTAGGGACTGAAGCTTTCTTT	CSIYRVGTEAFF
TRBV30	TRBD1	TRBJ1-5	-	TGTGCCTGGAGTAACCGACAGGGAGGACGCAATCAGCCCCAGCATTTT	CAWSNRQGGRNQPQHF
TRBV11-2	-	TRBJ1-3	-	TGTGCCAGCAGCTTCGGGACTGCGCTCTCTGGAAACACCATATATTTT	CASSFGTALSGNTIYF
TRBV6-6	TRBD1	TRBJ1-5	once	TGTGCCAGCAGTTGGGGGACAGGGGGAGATCAGCCCCAGCATTTT	CASSWGTGGDQPQHF
TRBV29-1	TRBD1	TRBJ2-2	-	TGCAGCGGGTCCGGGACAGGGGACACCGGGGAGCTGTTTTTT	CSGSGTGDTGELFF
TRBV7-6	TRBD2	TRBJ2-1	-	TGTGCCAGCAGCCCGACCCGGACTAGCGGGAGGGAGAGGGTTGAGCAGTTCTTC	CASSPTRTSGRERVEQFF
TRBV21-1	-	TRBJ1-3	-	TGTGCCAGCAGCAAAGGTCGGAACAGGGCGGTCGGAAACACCATATATTTT	CASSKGRNRAVGNTIYF
TRBV7-9	-	TRBJ1-3	-	TGTTCCAGCAGCTTAGAGCCATCCCCTCTCGGAAACACCATATATTTT	CSSSLEPSPLGNTIYF
TRBV10-3	TRBD2	TRBJ2-5	-	TGTGCCATCAGTGAAGAACTAGCGGGAAAAGAGACCCAGTACTTC	CAISEELAGKETQYF
TRBV7-2	TRBD2	TRBJ2-1	-	TGTGCCAGCAGACAAACAGGAGCGGGAGAGCAGTTCTTC	CASRQTGAGEQFF
TRBV28	TRBD1	TRBJ2-2	few	TGTGCCAGCCGAAAAGGGGGACAGGGGGCAGGCGGGGAGCTGTTTTTT	CASRKGGQGAGGELFF
TRBV5-1	TRBD1	TRBJ2-7	-	TGCGCCAGCAGCGCCGGACAGGGGGGGGCCTCTGGCGAGCAGTACTTC	CASSAGQGGASGEQYF
TRBV18	-	TRBJ2-3	-	TGTGCCAGCTCACCACCCTCCCTAAGCACAGATACGCAGTATTTT	CASSPPSLSTDTQYF
TRBV11-3	TRBD2	TRBJ2-3	-	TGTGCCAGCAGCCCGGATAGCGGGAGAACAGATACGCAGTATTTT	CASSPDSGRTDTQYF
TRBV7-3	-	TRBJ2-5	few	TGTGCCAGCAGCTTAAATGGACTGCAAGAGACCCAGTACTTC	CASSLNGLQETQYF
TRBV7-2	-	TRBJ2-7	-	TGTGCCAGCAGCCCCGGGACTTCCCTCTCCTACGAGCAGTACTTC	CASSPGTSLSYEQYF
TRBV27	-	TRBJ1-2	-	TGTGCCAGCAGTTATGGGCCAGCCAACTATGGCTACACCTTC	CASSYGPANYGYTF
TRBV28	-	TRBJ1-3	-	TGTGCCAGCAGTTTCCCGGGGGGCGCATTAACAGGAAACACCATATATTTT	CASSFPGGALTGNTIYF
TRBV10-3	TRBD2	TRBJ2-3	-	TGTGCCATCACACTCGGGGGGGGTGAGTCAGATACGCAGTATTTT	CAITLGGGESDTQYF
TRBV11-2	TRBD1	TRBJ2-1	few	TGTGCCAGCAGCTCCAACAGGGGCTCCTACAATGAGCAGTTCTTC	CASSSNRGSYNEQFF
TRBV6-1	TRBD1	TRBJ1-1	-	TGTGCCAGCAGCAGGGGACAGGGGGCTGAAGCTTTCTTT	CASSRGQGAEAFF
TRBV10-3	-	TRBJ1-2	-	TGTGCCATCAGTGGGGCACCTGGCTACACCTTC	CAISGAPGYTF
TRBV4-2	-	TRBJ2-7	-	TGTGCCAGCAGCCAAGAAAGCACAGGGAGCTACGAGCAGTACTTC	CASSQESTGSYEQYF
TRBV5-1	-	TRBJ2-6	many	TGCGCCAGCAGCCCCTCGGAGGGCTCTGGGGCCAACGTCCTGACTTTC	CASSPSEGSGANVLTF
TRBV28	TRBD1	TRBJ2-1	-	TGTGCCAGCAGTCGGACAGGGGGCCCGCAGGTAAATGAGCAGTTCTTC	CASSRTGGPQVNEQFF
TRBV30	-	TRBJ2-3	once	TGTGCCCGGAGTCGGACATACACAGATACGCAGTATTTT	CARSRTYTDTQYF
TRBV20-1	-	TRBJ2-5	-	TGCATCGCTGATAGGGGGGAGACCCAGTACTTC	CIADRGETQYF
TRBV5-1	-	TRBJ2-1	-	TGCGCCAGCAGCTCAGGGGATAATGAGCAGTTCTTC	CASSSGDNEQFF
TRBV7-2	-	TRBJ1-2	-	TGTGCCAGCAGCAGAACACCAGGGAATGGCTACACCTTC	CASSRTPGNGYTF
TRBV19	-	TRBJ2-1	-	TGTGCCAGTAGTATAGGTCCAAACAATGAGCAGTTCTTC	CASSIGPNNEQFF
TRBV18	-	TRBJ2-7	-	TGTGCCAGTTCAACCGGGACTGACGCCTACGAGCAGTACTTC	CASSTGTDAYEQYF
TRBV27	-	TRBJ1-6	-	TGTGCCAGCAGTTTCCAGGGGATGAATTCACCCCTCCACTTT	CASSFQGMNSPLHF
TRBV30	-	TRBJ2-1	-	TGTGCCTGGAGTTTCGGGGGAAACGAGCAGTTCTTC	CAWSFGGNEQFF
TRBV15	-	TRBJ1-5	-	TGTGCCACCGGTAAGGGGGACTATAGCAATCAGCCCCAGCATTTT	CATGKGDYSNQPQHF
TRBV21-1	-	TRBJ1-5	-	TGTGCCAGCAATTCAGGGGGCGCGCATCAGCCCCAGCATTTT	CASNSGGAHQPQHF
TRBV27	TRBD1	TRBJ2-2	-	TGTGCCAGCAGGAGACAGGGGGCCGGGACCGGGGAGCTGTTTTTT	CASRRQGAGTGELFF
TRBV7-2	-	TRBJ2-5	-	TGTGCCAGCACCGAAACACAAGAGACCCAGTACTTC	CASTETQETQYF
TRBV7-9	TRBD1	TRBJ2-7	-	TGTGCCAGCAGCTTCCCGGGACAGGAGCTGTACGAGCAGTACTTC	CASSFPGQELYEQYF
TRBV11-2	-	TRBJ2-7	-	TGTGCCAGCAGCTTGCGACAGACCTACGAGCAGTACTTC	CASSLRQTYEQYF
TRBV28	-	TRBJ1-2	-	TGTGCCAGCAGTCCTAGCCTCTTAAGAGGCTACACCTTC	CASSPSLLRGYTF
TRBV7-2	TRBD1	TRBJ1-4	once	TGTGCCAGCAGCCCAACAGGGGCTGAAAAACTGTTTTTT	CASSPTGAEKLFF
TRBV7-2	-	TRBJ2-3	once	TGTGCCAGCAGCTTAGGCGGCGGGCCCACAGATACGCAGTATTTT	CASSLGGGPTDTQYF
TRBV5-1	-	TRBJ2-7	-	TGCGCCAGCAGCTTGGCCGGTGACGAGCAGTACTTC	CASSLAGDEQYF
TRBV30	TRBD2	TRBJ2-1	-	TGTGCCTGGGGAGAGGGGAGGGCCTACAATGAGCAGTTCTTC	CAWGEGRAYNEQFF
TRBV4-1	-	TRBJ1-2	-	TGCGCCAGCAGCCAAGACAGGGTCTATAACTATGGCTACACCTTC	CASSQDRVYNYGYTF
TRBV6-5	TRBD2	TRBJ2-1	once	TGTGCCAGCAGTTCGAGCGGGGGGGCCAGCAATGAGCAGTTCTTC	CASSSSGGASNEQFF
TRBV28	-	TRBJ2-3	-	TGTGCCAGCAGTCGGACCCCTACCAGGGAATATGATACGCAGTATTTT	CASSRTPTREYDTQYF
TRBV7-9	TRBD1	TRBJ1-4	-	TGTGCCAGCAGCATTTCAGCAGGGGGCACTAATGAAAAACTGTTTTTT	CASSISAGGTNEKLFF
TRBV7-9	TRBD1	TRBJ2-7	-	TGTGCCAGCAGCTCCTGGGACAGCTCCTACGAGCAGTACTTC	CASSSWDSSYEQYF
TRBV30	-	TRBJ2-7	-	TGTGCCTGGAGGTCACATCTCTACGAGCAGTACTTC	CAWRSHLYEQYF